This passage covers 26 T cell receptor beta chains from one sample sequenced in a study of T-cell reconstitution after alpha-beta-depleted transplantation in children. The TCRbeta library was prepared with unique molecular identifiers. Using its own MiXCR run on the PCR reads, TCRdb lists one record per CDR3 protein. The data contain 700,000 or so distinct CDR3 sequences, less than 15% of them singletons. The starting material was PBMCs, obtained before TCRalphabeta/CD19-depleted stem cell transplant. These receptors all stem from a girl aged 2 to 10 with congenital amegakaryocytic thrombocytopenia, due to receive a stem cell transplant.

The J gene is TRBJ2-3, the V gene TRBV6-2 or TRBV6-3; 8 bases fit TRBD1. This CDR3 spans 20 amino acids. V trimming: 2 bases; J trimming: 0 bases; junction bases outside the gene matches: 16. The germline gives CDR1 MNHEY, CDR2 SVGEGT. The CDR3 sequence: CASSYPPRGRVPTSTDTQYF. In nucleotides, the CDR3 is TGTGCCAGCAGTTACCCCCCCAGGGGGCGAGTTCCTACTAGCACAGATACGCAGTATTTT.

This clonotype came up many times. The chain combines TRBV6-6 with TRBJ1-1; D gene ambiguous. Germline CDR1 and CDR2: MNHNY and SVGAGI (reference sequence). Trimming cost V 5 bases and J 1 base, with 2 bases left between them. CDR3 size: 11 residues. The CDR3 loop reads CASSGNTEAFF. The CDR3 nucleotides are TGTGCCAGCAGTGGGAACACTGAAGCTTTCTTT.

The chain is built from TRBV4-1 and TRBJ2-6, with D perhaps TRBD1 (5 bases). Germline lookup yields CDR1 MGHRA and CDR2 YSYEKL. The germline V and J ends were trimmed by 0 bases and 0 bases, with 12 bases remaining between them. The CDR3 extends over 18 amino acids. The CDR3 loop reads CASSQDGAVSSGANVLTF. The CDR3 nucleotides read TGCGCCAGCAGCCAAGATGGGGCAGTCAGCTCTGGGGCCAACGTCCTGACTTTC.

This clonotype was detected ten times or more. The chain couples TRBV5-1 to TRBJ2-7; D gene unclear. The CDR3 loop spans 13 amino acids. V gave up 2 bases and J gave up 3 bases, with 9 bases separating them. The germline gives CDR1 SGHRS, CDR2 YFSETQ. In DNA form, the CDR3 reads TGCGCCAGCAGCTTTGGACCCGGCTACGAGCAGTACTTC. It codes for CASSFGPGYEQYF.

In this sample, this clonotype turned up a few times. The CDR3 region is CASRNSGTTGELFF. CDR3 DNA sequence: TGTGCCAGCAGGAATAGCGGGACCACCGGGGAGCTGTTTTTT. The chain joins TRBV7-3 to TRBJ2-2; 8 positions agree with TRBD2. Trimming at V came to 6 bases and at J to 4 bases, leaving 4 bases not matched to a gene. The germline V gene encodes CDR1 SGHTA and CDR2 FQGTGA. The CDR3 covers 14 residues.

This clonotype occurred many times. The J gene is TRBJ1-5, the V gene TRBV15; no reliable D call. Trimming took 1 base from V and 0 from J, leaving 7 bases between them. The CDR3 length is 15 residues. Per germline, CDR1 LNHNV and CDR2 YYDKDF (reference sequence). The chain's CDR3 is CATSRGSHSNQPQHF. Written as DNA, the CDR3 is TGTGCCACCAGCAGAGGGTCGCATAGCAATCAGCCCCAGCATTTT.

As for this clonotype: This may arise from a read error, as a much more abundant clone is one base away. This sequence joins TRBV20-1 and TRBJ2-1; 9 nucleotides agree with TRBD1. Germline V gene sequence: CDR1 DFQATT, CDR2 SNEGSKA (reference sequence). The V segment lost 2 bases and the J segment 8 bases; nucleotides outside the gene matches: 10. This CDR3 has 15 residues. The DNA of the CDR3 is TGCAGTGCTAGACCGACGGGACAGGGAATCGATGAGCAGTTCTTC. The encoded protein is CSARPTGQGIDEQFF.

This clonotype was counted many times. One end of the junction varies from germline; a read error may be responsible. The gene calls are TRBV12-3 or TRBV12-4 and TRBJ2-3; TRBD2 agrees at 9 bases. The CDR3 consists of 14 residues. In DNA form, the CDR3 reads TGTGCCAGCAGTGTAGCGGGAGCCCCAGATACGCAGTATTTT. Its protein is CASSVAGAPDTQYF.

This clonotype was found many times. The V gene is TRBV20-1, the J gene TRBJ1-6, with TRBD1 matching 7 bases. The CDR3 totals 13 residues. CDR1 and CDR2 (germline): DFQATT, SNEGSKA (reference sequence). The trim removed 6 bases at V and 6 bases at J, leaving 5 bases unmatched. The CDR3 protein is CSASTGANSPLHF. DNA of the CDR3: TGCAGTGCCAGTACAGGGGCTAATTCACCCCTCCACTTT.

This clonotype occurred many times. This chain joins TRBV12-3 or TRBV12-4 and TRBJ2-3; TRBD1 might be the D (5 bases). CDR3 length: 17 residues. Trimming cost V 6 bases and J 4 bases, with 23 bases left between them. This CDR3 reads CASSPRTGNVGPDTQYF. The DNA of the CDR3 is TGTGCCAGCAGCCCGCGAACCGGAAACGTGGGGCCAGATACGCAGTATTTT.

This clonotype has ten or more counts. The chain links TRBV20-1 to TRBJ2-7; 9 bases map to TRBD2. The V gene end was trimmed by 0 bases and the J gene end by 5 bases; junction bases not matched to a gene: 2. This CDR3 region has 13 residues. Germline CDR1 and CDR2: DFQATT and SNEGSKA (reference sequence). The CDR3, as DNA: TGCAGTGCTAGAGATAGCGGGAGCGACGAGCAGTACTTC. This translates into CSARDSGSDEQYF.

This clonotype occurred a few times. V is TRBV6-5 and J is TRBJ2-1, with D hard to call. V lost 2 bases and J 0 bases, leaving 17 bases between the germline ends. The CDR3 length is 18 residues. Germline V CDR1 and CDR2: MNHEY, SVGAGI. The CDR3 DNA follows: TGTGCCAGCAGTTACCTTTGGACGGATACCAGCTCCTACAATGAGCAGTTCTTC. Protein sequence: CASSYLWTDTSSYNEQFF.

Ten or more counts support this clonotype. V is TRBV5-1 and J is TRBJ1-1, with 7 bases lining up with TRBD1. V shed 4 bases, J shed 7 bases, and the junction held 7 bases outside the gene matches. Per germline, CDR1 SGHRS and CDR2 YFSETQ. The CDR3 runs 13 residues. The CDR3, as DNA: TGCGCCAGCAGCAGGGGGACAGCCGATGAAGCTTTCTTT. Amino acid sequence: CASSRGTADEAFF. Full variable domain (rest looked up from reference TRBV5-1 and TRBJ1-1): KAGVTQTPRYLIKTRGQQVTLSCSPISGHRSVSWYQQTPGQGLQFLFEYFSETQRNKGNFPGRFSGRQFSNSRSEMNVSTLELGDSALYLCASSRGTADEAFFGQGTRLTVV.

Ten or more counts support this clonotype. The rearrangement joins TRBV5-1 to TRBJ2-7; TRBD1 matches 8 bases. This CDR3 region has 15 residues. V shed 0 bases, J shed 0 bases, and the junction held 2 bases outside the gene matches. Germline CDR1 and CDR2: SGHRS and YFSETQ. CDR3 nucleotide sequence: TGCGCCAGCAGCTTGGCCGGGACAGGCTCCTACGAGCAGTACTTC. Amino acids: CASSLAGTGSYEQYF. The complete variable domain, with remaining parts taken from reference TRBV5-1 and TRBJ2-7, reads KAGVTQTPRYLIKTRGQQVTLSCSPISGHRSVSWYQQTPGQGLQFLFEYFSETQRNKGNFPGRFSGRQFSNSRSEMNVSTLELGDSALYLCASSLAGTGSYEQYFGPGTRLTVT.

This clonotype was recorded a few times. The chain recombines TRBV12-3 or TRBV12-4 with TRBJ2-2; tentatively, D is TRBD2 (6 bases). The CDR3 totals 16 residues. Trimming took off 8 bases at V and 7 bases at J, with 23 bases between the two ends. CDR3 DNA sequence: TGTGCCAGCGTTGGGGATAATACGGGAGCGGGCGGGGAGCTGTTTTTT. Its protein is CASVGDNTGAGGELFF.

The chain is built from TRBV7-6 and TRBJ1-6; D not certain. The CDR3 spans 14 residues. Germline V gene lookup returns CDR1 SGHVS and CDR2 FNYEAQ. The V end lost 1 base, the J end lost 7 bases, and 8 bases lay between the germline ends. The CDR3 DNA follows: TGTGCCAGCAGCTTAGAGGCACGGAATTCACCCCTCCACTTT. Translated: CASSLEARNSPLHF.

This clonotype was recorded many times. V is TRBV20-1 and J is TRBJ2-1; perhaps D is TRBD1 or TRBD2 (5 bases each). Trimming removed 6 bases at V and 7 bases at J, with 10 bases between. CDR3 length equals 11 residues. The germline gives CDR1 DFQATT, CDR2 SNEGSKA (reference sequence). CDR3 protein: CSATGRNEQFF. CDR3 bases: TGCAGTGCCACGGGACGGAATGAGCAGTTCTTC.

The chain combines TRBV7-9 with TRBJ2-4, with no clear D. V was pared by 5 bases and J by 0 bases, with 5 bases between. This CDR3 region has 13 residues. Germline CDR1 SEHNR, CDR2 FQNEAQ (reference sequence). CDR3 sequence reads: CASSPKAKNIQYF. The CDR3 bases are TGTGCCAGCAGCCCGAAAGCCAAAAACATTCAGTACTTC.

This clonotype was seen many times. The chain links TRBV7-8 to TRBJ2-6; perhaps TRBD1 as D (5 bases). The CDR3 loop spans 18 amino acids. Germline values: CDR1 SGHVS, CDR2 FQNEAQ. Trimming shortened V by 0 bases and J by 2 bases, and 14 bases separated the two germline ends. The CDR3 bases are TGTGCCAGCAGCTTAGCGGTTTTCAGGGTAGCTGGGGCCAACGTCCTGACTTTC. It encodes CASSLAVFRVAGANVLTF.

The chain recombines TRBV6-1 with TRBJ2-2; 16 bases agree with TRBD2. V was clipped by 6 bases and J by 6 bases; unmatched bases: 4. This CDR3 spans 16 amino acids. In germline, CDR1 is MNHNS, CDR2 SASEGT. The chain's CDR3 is CASSRGLAGGSGELFF. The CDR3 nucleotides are TGTGCCAGCAGCCGGGGACTAGCGGGAGGGTCCGGGGAGCTGTTTTTT.

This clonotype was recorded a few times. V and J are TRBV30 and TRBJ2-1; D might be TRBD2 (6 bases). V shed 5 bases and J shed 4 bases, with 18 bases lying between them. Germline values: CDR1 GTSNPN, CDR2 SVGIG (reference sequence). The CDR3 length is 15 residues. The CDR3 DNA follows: TGTGCCTGGGGCAAGGGGCTAGCGCAATACAATGAGCAGTTCTTC. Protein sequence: CAWGKGLAQYNEQFF.

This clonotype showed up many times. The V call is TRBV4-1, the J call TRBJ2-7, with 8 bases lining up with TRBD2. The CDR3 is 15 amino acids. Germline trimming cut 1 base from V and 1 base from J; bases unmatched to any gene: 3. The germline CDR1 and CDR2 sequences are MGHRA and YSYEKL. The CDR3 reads CASSQVSGSSYEQYF. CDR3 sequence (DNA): TGCGCCAGCAGCCAAGTAAGCGGGAGTTCCTACGAGCAGTACTTC.

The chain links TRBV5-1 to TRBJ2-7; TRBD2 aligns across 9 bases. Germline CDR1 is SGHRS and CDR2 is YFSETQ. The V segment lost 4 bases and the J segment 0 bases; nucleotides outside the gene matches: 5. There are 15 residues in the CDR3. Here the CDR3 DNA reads TGCGCCAGCAGCAGACTAGCGGAGAGCTCCTACGAGCAGTACTTC. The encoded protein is CASSRLAESSYEQYF.

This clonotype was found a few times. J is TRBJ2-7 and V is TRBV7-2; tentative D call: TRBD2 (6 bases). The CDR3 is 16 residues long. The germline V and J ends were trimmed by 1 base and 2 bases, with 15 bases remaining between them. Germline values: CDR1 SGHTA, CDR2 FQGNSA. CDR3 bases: TGTGCCAGCAGCTTAGGGCGGAGGGACTGGACCTACGAGCAGTACTTC. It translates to CASSLGRRDWTYEQYF.

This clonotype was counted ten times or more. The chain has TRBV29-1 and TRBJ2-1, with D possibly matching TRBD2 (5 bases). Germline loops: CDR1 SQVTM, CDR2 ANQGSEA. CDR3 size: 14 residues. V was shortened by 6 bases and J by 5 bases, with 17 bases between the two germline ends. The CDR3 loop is CSVRRGYTDNEQFF. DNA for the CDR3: TGCAGCGTCCGGAGAGGGTATACTGACAATGAGCAGTTCTTC.

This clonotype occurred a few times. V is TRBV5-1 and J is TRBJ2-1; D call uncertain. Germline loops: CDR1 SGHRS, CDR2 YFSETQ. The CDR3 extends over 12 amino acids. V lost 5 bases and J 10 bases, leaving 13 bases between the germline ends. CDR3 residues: CASRASMGEQFF. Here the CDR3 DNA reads TGCGCCAGCAGGGCCTCGATGGGAGAGCAGTTCTTC.